Listed below are T cell receptor beta chains from one sample, sequenced in a study of blood T cell repertoires in COVID-19. Generated by immunoSEQ multiplex PCR, the TCRdb table keeps only in-frame clones and is missing some. The sample consists of about 380,000 clones, around 85% of them appearing once. Sequences were obtained from peripheral blood. These receptors were obtained from a woman between 18 and 30 years old with acute or convalescent COVID-19. Both conserved end residues are part of each CDR3. The order of the fields is V gene, clone size, J gene, D gene, CDR3 DNA, CDR3 protein. A D gene is named only where the DNA matches it firmly. The size of a clone is reported for some rows only, either as once, few or many, or as a class for expanded clones.

>TRBV6-5|few|TRBJ1-3|TRBD1
TGTGCCAGCAGTTCAGGGGGCTCTGGAAACACCATATATTTT
CASSSGGSGNTIYF
>TRBV24-1|-|TRBJ2-3|TRBD1
TGTGCCACCAGTGAACCCAGACAGGGGGCCGATACGCAGTATTTT
CATSEPRQGADTQYF
>TRBV5-4|-|TRBJ2-6|-
TGTGCCAGCAGCTTCCTAGGTTCCCTCTCTGGGGCCAACGTCCTGACTTTC
CASSFLGSLSGANVLTF
>TRBV5-1|-|TRBJ1-1|-
TGCGCCAGCAGAGAGGTAACTGAAGCTTTCTTT
CASREVTEAFF
>TRBV5-5|-|TRBJ2-7|TRBD1
TGTGCCAGCAGCATGGACAGGGGAAGGTACGAGCAGTACTTC
CASSMDRGRYEQYF
>TRBV29-1|-|TRBJ2-7|TRBD1
TGCAGCGTTGAAGAGAGGGACAGCTCCTACGAGCAGTACTTC
CSVEERDSSYEQYF
>TRBV18|-|TRBJ2-7|-
TGTGCCAGCTCACGATACCGGGAACCCGTCCCGTTAAGCTCCTACGAGCAGTACTTC
CASSRYREPVPLSSYEQYF
>TRBV7-9|-|TRBJ1-4|-
TGTGCCAGCACCCCCTCAAATCTGGTCGGTGAAAAACTGTTTTTT
CASTPSNLVGEKLFF
>TRBV24-1|-|TRBJ2-1|-
TGTGCCACCAGTGATTTGCAGGGAACTCGGTTAGATGAGCAGTTCTTC
CATSDLQGTRLDEQFF
>TRBV2|-|TRBJ2-1|TRBD2
TGTGCCAGCAGCCCCAATTTAGCGGGAGACAATGAGCAGTTCTTC
CASSPNLAGDNEQFF
>TRBV5-6|-|TRBJ1-1|-
TGTGCCAGCAGCTTGTGGGGAGACCCCATGAACACTGAAGCTTTCTTT
CASSLWGDPMNTEAFF
>TRBV11-3|-|TRBJ2-1|TRBD2
TGTGCCAGCAGCCCTACTAGCGGGAGGGCCCGGCATGAGCAGTTCTTC
CASSPTSGRARHEQFF
>TRBV5-4|-|TRBJ2-7|TRBD2
TGTGCCAGCAGATCGGGGGGGGAGGACGAGCAGTACTTC
CASRSGGEDEQYF
>TRBV12-5|-|TRBJ2-1|-
TGTGCTAGTGGTTTGACCGCTGGAGGGGGCCCAAATGAGCAGTTCTTC
CASGLTAGGGPNEQFF
>TRBV24-1|-|TRBJ2-2|TRBD2
TGTGCCACCAGTGATCTGGGACTAGCGGGAGGCCGGACCGGGGAGCTGTTTTTT
CATSDLGLAGGRTGELFF
>TRBV10-3|-|TRBJ2-7|TRBD1
TGTGCCATCAGTGCGGGACAGGGGACTCGGTACGAGCAGTACTTC
CAISAGQGTRYEQYF
>TRBV9|-|TRBJ2-7|TRBD1
TGTGCCAGCAGCGCACCGGGACAGAGCCCCCCTGAGCAGTACTTC
CASSAPGQSPPEQYF
>TRBV24-1|few|TRBJ1-1|-
TGTGCCACCACCACGGGGGGGGGAACTGAAGCTTTCTTT
CATTTGGGTEAFF
>TRBV5-6|-|TRBJ1-2|-
TGTGCCAGCAGCTTGGGTACAGCAACCTATGGCTACACCTTC
CASSLGTATYGYTF
>TRBV29-1|-|TRBJ2-3|TRBD1
TGCAGCATTGGACAGGGGGGCACAGATACGCAGTATTTT
CSIGQGGTDTQYF
>TRBV5-6|few|TRBJ2-1|-
TGTGCCAGCAGCTTGGTTGTAGCCGTAAGCTCCTACAATGAGCAGTTCTTC
CASSLVVAVSSYNEQFF
>TRBV5-1|-|TRBJ2-3|TRBD2
TGCGCCAGCAGAAGGAGTATAGCGGGAGAACAAGATACGCAGTATTTT
CASRRSIAGEQDTQYF
>TRBV30|-|TRBJ1-2|-
TGTGCCTGGAGGCGGTCCGGGAACTATGGCTACACCTTC
CAWRRSGNYGYTF
>TRBV7-9|-|TRBJ1-1|-
TGTGCCAGCAGCCCCTCCCCTGACACTGAAGCTTTCTTT
CASSPSPDTEAFF
>TRBV5-4|-|TRBJ1-2|-
TGTGCCAGCAGGCCCGTCAGGGGAATAGAGGGCTACACCTTC
CASRPVRGIEGYTF
>TRBV29-1|few|TRBJ1-2|TRBD1
TGCAGCGTTGAAGATAGGACAGGGTCTGGCTACACCTTC
CSVEDRTGSGYTF
>TRBV2|-|TRBJ1-4|-
TGTGCCAGCAGTGGTCCAGGGGCTGGAAAACTGTTTTTT
CASSGPGAGKLFF
>TRBV10-2|-|TRBJ1-3|-
TGCGCCAGCAGTGAAGTAGACAGGCGGGGAAACACCATATATTTT
CASSEVDRRGNTIYF
>TRBV9|-|TRBJ1-2|TRBD1
TGTGCCAGCAGCCCTGGACAGGGGCCAAATTCCTATGGCTACACCTTC
CASSPGQGPNSYGYTF
>TRBV7-9|-|TRBJ1-1|-
TGTGCCAGCAGCTTAGCTGTAGGAGCTAGGACTGAAGCTTTCTTT
CASSLAVGARTEAFF
>TRBV4-2|-|TRBJ1-2|-
TGTGCCAGCAGCCAAGGGCAGTATGGCTACACCTTC
CASSQGQYGYTF
>TRBV7-6|-|TRBJ1-2|-
TGTGCCAGCAGCTCACAGGGAGTGAGCTACACCTTC
CASSSQGVSYTF
>TRBV7-8|-|TRBJ1-1|-
TGTGCCAGCAGCTTAGCGCTAATTGCGAACACTGAAGCTTTCTTT
CASSLALIANTEAFF
>TRBV5-1|-|TRBJ2-6|-
TGCGCCAGCAGCTTGGACAGGGATGCCCTTGGGGCCAACGTCCTGACTTTC
CASSLDRDALGANVLTF
>TRBV6-5|once|TRBJ1-2|-
TGTGCCAGCAGTTTGACAGCCTACTATGGCTACACCTTC
CASSLTAYYGYTF
>TRBV4-2|-|TRBJ2-3|TRBD2
TGTGCCAGCAGCCAACAAGCGGGGGTCGGCGCAGATACGCAGTATTTT
CASSQQAGVGADTQYF
>TRBV5-6|few|TRBJ1-6|-
TGTGCCAGCAGCTTGTTTCAGGGCTCACTCCTCCACTTT
CASSLFQGSLLHF
>TRBV7-8|-|TRBJ2-1|TRBD2
TGTGCCAGCGTCTGGGCGGGACTAGCGGGAGGGTGGCAGTTCTTC
CASVWAGLAGGWQFF
>TRBV21-1|few|TRBJ2-3|-
TGTGCCAGCAGCAAATCCACGCTTATTGGCGGGAGGGCCAAAGATACGCAGTATTTT
CASSKSTLIGGRAKDTQYF
>TRBV11-2|-|TRBJ2-3|TRBD2
TGTGCCAGCAGCTCAAGACTAGCGGGAGCTTTGTCAGATACGCAGTATTTT
CASSSRLAGALSDTQYF
>TRBV19|-|TRBJ2-7|TRBD1
TGTGCCAGTAGTTGGCAGGGGGCCCCCTACGAGCAGTACTTC
CASSWQGAPYEQYF
>TRBV7-9|-|TRBJ1-3|-
TGTGCCAGCAGCTTTGAGTACGGAGACTCTGGAAACACCATATATTTT
CASSFEYGDSGNTIYF
>TRBV5-1|-|TRBJ1-4|-
TGCGCCAGCAGCTTGGAGTCCCTTCTCTTCCCTGGGGGGGATAATGAAAAACTGTTTTTT
CASSLESLLFPGGDNEKLFF
>TRBV20-1|-|TRBJ2-7|TRBD2
TGCAGTGCTAGTCAGCGGGAGGTGTTGGACGAGCAGTACTTC
CSASQREVLDEQYF
>TRBV12-3/TRBV12-4|-|TRBJ1-3|-
TGTGCCAGCAGCAGGGTTGCCGGAAACACCATATATTTT
CASSRVAGNTIYF
>TRBV3-1/TRBV3-2|-|TRBJ1-4|-
TGTGCCAGCAGCCTCGCCCAGGGAAATGAAAAACTGTTTTTT
CASSLAQGNEKLFF
>TRBV4-2|-|TRBJ1-1|TRBD1
TGTGCCAGCAGCCAAGTGCCGGGACAGCTTTCGAACACTGAAGCTTTCTTT
CASSQVPGQLSNTEAFF
>TRBV5-4|-|TRBJ1-1|-
TGTGCCAGCAGCTTGGCGAGGGAGAACACTGAAGCTTTCTTT
CASSLARENTEAFF
>TRBV7-3|-|TRBJ1-2|TRBD1
TGTGCCAGCAGTTCGGACAGGACGAACTATGGCTACACCTTC
CASSSDRTNYGYTF
>TRBV19|once|TRBJ1-5|-
TGTGCCAGTAGTATAGATACGAGGAGCCGTCAGCCCCAGCATTTT
CASSIDTRSRQPQHF
>TRBV7-6|-|TRBJ2-2|TRBD2
TGTGCCAGCAGAGGGGACGGGAGGACCGGGGAGCTGTTTTTT
CASRGDGRTGELFF
>TRBV6-5|-|TRBJ1-4|-
TGTGCCAGCAGACCGCGGGATTTTAATGAAAAACTGTTTTTT
CASRPRDFNEKLFF
>TRBV7-3|-|TRBJ1-1|TRBD1
TGTGCCAGCAGCCCGAAGGGACAGGGCAACACTGAAGCTTTCTTT
CASSPKGQGNTEAFF